This TCR beta chain was retrieved from a study of blood T cell repertoires in COVID-19. Here immunoSEQ multiplex PCR was the method, and the copy in TCRdb shows in-frame clones only, minus some. The sample has 200,000 to 300,000 clones; approximately 90% are singletons. Trimming stripped 4 bases from V and 8 bases from J, with 18 bases between. Germline-derived CDR1 and CDR2 are SGHVS and FNYEAQ. CDR3 length: 15 amino acids. The sample consisted of peripheral blood. V gene TRBV7-6 combines with J gene TRBJ2-1; D might be TRBD2 (6 bases). This clonotype was sampled from a man aged 55 to 70 who had recovered from COVID-19. CDR3 coding DNA: TGTGCCAGCAGCTCTATCTCGGGGGAATCCGATGAGCAGTTCTTC. Its translation is CASSSISGESDEQFF.